This is a list of T cell receptor beta chains from one sample in a study of T cell responses to AZD1222 COVID-19 vaccine. Profiled with immunoSEQ multiplex PCR; TCRdb holds only in-frame clones, not every one. The sample has approximately 160,000 clones, about 90% seen once; the top ten hold 5%. The input for sequencing was peripheral blood, taken on day 0 of AZD1222 vaccination. All receptors derive from an adult in good health. The CDR3 runs from the conserved cysteine through the conserved F or W. D genes are given only for firm matches. Some rows mark clone size as missing; the rest say once, few, many or name a class of expanded clone.

V	size	D	J	DNA	CDR3
TRBV28	-	-	TRBJ1-5	TGTGCCAGCAGTTTTATTTCGTCCAGGGGCAATCAGCCCCAGCATTTT	CASSFISSRGNQPQHF
TRBV19	-	-	TRBJ2-5	TGTGCCAGTATTCGGGGACACCAAGAGACCCAGTACTTC	CASIRGHQETQYF
TRBV6-1	-	TRBD1	TRBJ2-1	TGTGCCAGCACTCCTTCACGGGACAGCCACAATGAGCAGTTCTTC	CASTPSRDSHNEQFF
TRBV6-1	-	-	TRBJ2-7	TGTGCCAGCAGTGAAGGACAGATCTACGAGCAGTACTTC	CASSEGQIYEQYF
TRBV27	-	-	TRBJ2-5	TGTGCCAGCAGGAGTAACCCCCTACACCAAGAGACCCAGTACTTC	CASRSNPLHQETQYF
TRBV19	-	TRBD1	TRBJ2-6	TGTGCCAGTAGTCGGCAGGGGGCAGGTGGGGCCAACGTCCTGACTTTC	CASSRQGAGGANVLTF
TRBV19	-	-	TRBJ1-1	TGTGCCAGTGGACTGGGGGTCACTGAAGCTTTCTTT	CASGLGVTEAFF
TRBV3-1/TRBV3-2	-	-	TRBJ1-3	TGTGCCAGCACGCGGGGACCGAACTCTGGAAACACCATATATTTT	CASTRGPNSGNTIYF
TRBV5-4	-	TRBD2	TRBJ2-3	TGTGCCAGCAGGTCCGGGACTAGCAGATCTAGCACAGATACGCAGTATTTT	CASRSGTSRSSTDTQYF
TRBV7-2	-	-	TRBJ1-4	TGTGCCAGCAGCACGGGACACGGGAATGAAAAACTGTTTTTT	CASSTGHGNEKLFF
TRBV19	-	-	TRBJ1-2	TGTGCCAGTAGTCTTACAGCAGACTATGGCTACACCTTC	CASSLTADYGYTF
TRBV18	-	TRBD2	TRBJ2-7	TGTGCCAGCTCACCCTTTACCGGGACTAGCGGGAAGGTCGAGCAGTACTTC	CASSPFTGTSGKVEQYF
TRBV28	-	-	TRBJ2-1	TGTGCCAGCAGTTATATTTCGGAGAACCTCGGGGCTGAGCAGTTCTTC	CASSYISENLGAEQFF
TRBV24-1	few	TRBD1	TRBJ2-2	TGTGCCACCAGTGACCTCCGACAGGGGGACACCGGGGAGCTGTTTTTT	CATSDLRQGDTGELFF
TRBV7-8	-	-	TRBJ1-6	TGTGCCAGCAGCTTAGGAGGGGCTGATAATTCACCCCTCCACTTT	CASSLGGADNSPLHF
TRBV12-3/TRBV12-4	-	-	TRBJ1-2	TGTGCCAGCAGTTTACAGGGGCTCGGCTACACCTTC	CASSLQGLGYTF
TRBV18	few	-	TRBJ2-1	TGTGCCAGCTCACCCAGCGGTTATGATGAGCAGTTCTTC	CASSPSGYDEQFF
TRBV19	-	-	TRBJ2-4	TGTGCCAGTAGTCCCCAGGGAAGGGCCAAAAACATTCAGTACTTC	CASSPQGRAKNIQYF
TRBV28	-	TRBD1	TRBJ1-2	TGTGCCAGCAGACGCGCGGCAGGGGGTAATGGCTACACCTTC	CASRRAAGGNGYTF
TRBV28	-	-	TRBJ2-2	TGTGCCAGCAGTCCCCTAGAAATCGCGAACACCGGGGAGCTGTTTTTT	CASSPLEIANTGELFF
TRBV11-2	-	TRBD1	TRBJ2-4	TGTGCCAGCAGCGACTCGACAGGGTGGGCCAAAAACATTCAGTACTTC	CASSDSTGWAKNIQYF
TRBV9	-	-	TRBJ1-1	TGTGCCAGCAGCGTTGGGCAGATGGGGGACGCTTTCTTT	CASSVGQMGDAFF
TRBV5-1	-	TRBD1	TRBJ1-3	TGCGCCAGCAGCGGGACAGGTGCTGGAAACACCATATATTTT	CASSGTGAGNTIYF
TRBV28	-	TRBD1	TRBJ1-1	TGTGCCAGCAGCCCGGGACAGGGGAACACTGAAGCTTTCTTT	CASSPGQGNTEAFF
TRBV3-1/TRBV3-2	-	TRBD1	TRBJ2-7	TGTGCCAGTATCTTAAACCCTACGGACAGGAAGGGACAGGACTTC	CASILNPTDRKGQDF
TRBV7-3	-	TRBD2	TRBJ2-1	TGTGCCAGCAGCACCCAGCCCTTAGCGGGAGGTAACAATGAGCAGTTCTTC	CASSTQPLAGGNNEQFF
TRBV27	-	TRBD2	TRBJ2-3	TGTGCCAGCAGTCCCGTAGCGGGAGGATCCACAGATACGCAGTATTTT	CASSPVAGGSTDTQYF
TRBV10-3	-	TRBD2	TRBJ2-1	TGTGCCACCAGGGTTAGCGGGAGCCCCTACAATGAGCAGTTCTTC	CATRVSGSPYNEQFF
TRBV4-1	-	-	TRBJ1-4	TGCGCCAGCAGCCAAGTAACAGATGGGGAAAAACTGTTTTTT	CASSQVTDGEKLFF